A selection of T cell receptor beta chains follows, all from one sample in a study of cytomegalovirus exposure and HLA in healthy donors. Measured with immunoSEQ multiplex PCR; TCRdb has only the in-frame clones, and not every one. This sample's table reports tens of thousands of clones. Sequencing was performed on PBMCs. Receptors were obtained from a man aged 35 to 55 in good health and CMV-seronegative. The CDR3 runs from the conserved cysteine through the conserved F or W. Fields, in order: J gene, D gene, V gene, CDR3 protein. D genes are given only for firm matches.

j_call: TRBJ1-1
d_call: NA
v_call: TRBV30
cdr3_aa: CAGSTGNQAFF

j_call: TRBJ2-3
d_call: TRBD2
v_call: TRBV18
cdr3_aa: CASSPASSGRPDTQYF

j_call: TRBJ2-7
d_call: TRBD2
v_call: TRBV19
cdr3_aa: CASSISGRGSYEQYF

j_call: TRBJ1-4
d_call: NA
v_call: TRBV7-9
cdr3_aa: CASSLARGVSFSTNEKLFF

j_call: TRBJ2-7
d_call: NA
v_call: TRBV4-1
cdr3_aa: CASSHIRGTDYEQYF

j_call: TRBJ1-1
d_call: TRBD1
v_call: TRBV5-1
cdr3_aa: CASSSRDRHSMNTEAFF

j_call: TRBJ2-3
d_call: TRBD2
v_call: TRBV2
cdr3_aa: CASSRPGSGRTTLSTDTQYF

j_call: TRBJ2-1
d_call: TRBD1
v_call: TRBV18
cdr3_aa: CASSGRQGGYNEQFF

j_call: TRBJ1-5
d_call: NA
v_call: TRBV6-6
cdr3_aa: CASRPTQGYQPQHF

j_call: TRBJ1-1
d_call: NA
v_call: TRBV11-3
cdr3_aa: CASSLDLLNTEAFF

j_call: TRBJ1-1
d_call: NA
v_call: TRBV4-3
cdr3_aa: CASSQDRKGRAFF

j_call: TRBJ1-2
d_call: TRBD1
v_call: TRBV9
cdr3_aa: CASNFGGTENYGYTF

j_call: TRBJ2-7
d_call: NA
v_call: TRBV11-3
cdr3_aa: CASSLRDTFAYEQYF

j_call: TRBJ1-5
d_call: NA
v_call: TRBV2
cdr3_aa: CASSEQGVSNQPQHF

j_call: TRBJ1-2
d_call: NA
v_call: TRBV18
cdr3_aa: CASSPSGDYGYTF

j_call: TRBJ2-7
d_call: TRBD2
v_call: TRBV5-4
cdr3_aa: CASSFIRASGVYEQYF

j_call: TRBJ2-3
d_call: NA
v_call: TRBV5-1
cdr3_aa: CASSPGGGDTQYF

j_call: TRBJ2-7
d_call: TRBD1
v_call: TRBV10-1
cdr3_aa: CARGQGVAYEQYF

j_call: TRBJ2-7
d_call: NA
v_call: TRBV7-8
cdr3_aa: CASSFRGSYEQYF

j_call: TRBJ2-5
d_call: TRBD1
v_call: TRBV5-1
cdr3_aa: CASSFQGARETQYF

j_call: TRBJ2-7
d_call: NA
v_call: TRBV4-2
cdr3_aa: CASSQDRRGPQYF

j_call: TRBJ2-7
d_call: NA
v_call: TRBV29-1
cdr3_aa: CSVLGTGRAYEQYF

j_call: TRBJ2-7
d_call: NA
v_call: TRBV7-2
cdr3_aa: CASSPQGGNLYEQYF

j_call: TRBJ2-7
d_call: TRBD2
v_call: TRBV30
cdr3_aa: CAWSVRGGSAYEQYF

j_call: TRBJ1-5
d_call: TRBD1
v_call: TRBV27
cdr3_aa: CASSLAGGQPQHF

j_call: TRBJ2-7
d_call: NA
v_call: TRBV5-4
cdr3_aa: CASSFRSGEEQYF

j_call: TRBJ2-7
d_call: TRBD2
v_call: TRBV28
cdr3_aa: CASSPMGREKDYEQYF

j_call: TRBJ1-2
d_call: NA
v_call: TRBV2
cdr3_aa: CASSDGGNDYGYTF

j_call: TRBJ2-1
d_call: NA
v_call: TRBV30
cdr3_aa: CAWSVEGAGRFF

j_call: TRBJ1-1
d_call: TRBD1
v_call: TRBV29-1
cdr3_aa: CSCTPGGRNTEAFF

j_call: TRBJ1-2
d_call: TRBD1
v_call: TRBV7-2
cdr3_aa: CASSLVTGGDLNYGYTF

j_call: TRBJ2-7
d_call: NA
v_call: TRBV15
cdr3_aa: CATSRGTYEQYF

j_call: TRBJ1-1
d_call: NA
v_call: TRBV11-2
cdr3_aa: CASRGTLNTEAFF